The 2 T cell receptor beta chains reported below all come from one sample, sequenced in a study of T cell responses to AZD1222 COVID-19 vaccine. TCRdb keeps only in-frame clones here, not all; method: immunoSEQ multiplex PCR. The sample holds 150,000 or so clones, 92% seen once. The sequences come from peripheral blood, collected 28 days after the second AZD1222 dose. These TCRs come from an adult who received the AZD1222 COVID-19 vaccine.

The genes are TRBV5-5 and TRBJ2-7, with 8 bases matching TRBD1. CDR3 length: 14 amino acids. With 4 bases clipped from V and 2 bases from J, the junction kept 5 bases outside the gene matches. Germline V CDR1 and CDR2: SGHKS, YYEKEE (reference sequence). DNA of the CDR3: TGTGCCAGCAGCAACCGGGACAGGCCCTACGAGCAGTACTTC. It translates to CASSNRDRPYEQYF.

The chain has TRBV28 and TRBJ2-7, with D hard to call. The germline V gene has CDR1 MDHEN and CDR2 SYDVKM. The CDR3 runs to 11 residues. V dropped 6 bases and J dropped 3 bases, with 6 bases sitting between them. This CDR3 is CASSPYYEQYF. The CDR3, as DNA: TGTGCCAGCAGCCCCTACTACGAGCAGTACTTC. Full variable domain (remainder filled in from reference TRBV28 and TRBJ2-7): DVKVTQSSRYLVKRTGEKVFLECVQDMDHENMFWYRQDPGLGLRLIYFSYDVKMKEKGDIPEGYSVSREKKERFSLILESASTNQTSMYLCASSPYYEQYFGPGTRLTVT.